Described below is a single T cell receptor beta chain sequence and its context. Its antigen is as yet unknown. This specimen belongs to a study of identical twins. Findings of the study overall: Models underestimated out-of-frame TCR alpha sharing in monozygotic twins. Out-of-frame alpha sequences shared by twins showed excess low generation probability.

Only healthy Caucasians were enrolled as donors. V lost 6 bases, J lost 3 bases, and 12 bases lay in between. CDR3 length: 14 residues. The germline V gene has CDR1 SNHLY and CDR2 FYNNEI. In TCRdb, the 5' RACE reads were re-called with MiXCR into one record per CDR3 protein. The sample consists of around 960,000 distinct CDR3 sequences, roughly an eighth of them appearing once. These same data were also listed under a study on yellow fever vaccine responses in identical twins.

The source is a woman between 18 and 30 years old in good health. The sample was PBMCs. This sequence joins TRBV2 and TRBJ2-1; TRBD2 might be the D (6 bases). CDR3 sequence (DNA): TGTGCCAGCAGAGGAGTGACTAGCTACAATGAGCAGTTCTTC. This encodes CASRGVTSYNEQFF.